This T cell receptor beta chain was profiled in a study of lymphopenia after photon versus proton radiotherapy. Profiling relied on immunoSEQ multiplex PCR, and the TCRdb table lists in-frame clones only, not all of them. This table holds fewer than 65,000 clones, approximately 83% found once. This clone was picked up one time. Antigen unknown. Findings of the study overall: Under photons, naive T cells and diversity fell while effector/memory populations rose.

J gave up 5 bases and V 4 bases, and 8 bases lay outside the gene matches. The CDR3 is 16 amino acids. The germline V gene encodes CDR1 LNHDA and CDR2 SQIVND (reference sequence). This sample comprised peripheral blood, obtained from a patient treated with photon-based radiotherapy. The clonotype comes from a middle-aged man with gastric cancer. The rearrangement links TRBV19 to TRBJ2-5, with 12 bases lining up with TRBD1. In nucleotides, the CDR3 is TGTGCCAGTAGTAAAACCGGGACAGGGGGCATGGAGACCCAGTACTTC. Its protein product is CASSKTGTGGMETQYF. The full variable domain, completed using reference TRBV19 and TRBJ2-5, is DGGITQSPKYLFRKEGQNVTLSCEQNLNHDAMYWYRQDPGQGLRLIYYSQIVNDFQKGDIAEGYSVSREKKESFPLTVTSAQKNPTAFYLCASSKTGTGGMETQYFGPGTRLLVL.